This TCR beta chain was retrieved from a study of blood T cell dynamics during melanoma immunotherapy. Looking at the study overall: First-line therapy was either pembrolizumab or nivolumab with ipilimumab for metastatic melanoma. Study-level results: Unlike progressors, later disease-control patients had W3 repertoires gaining clonality or diversity.

Each bulk PBMC sample had roughly 0.35 ug DNA loaded. The repertoire was sequenced with immunoSEQ multiplex PCR; TCRdb's copy has only in-frame clones and lacks some. The sample yields 10,000 to 12,000 clones, approximately 88% seen once. This clone was counted a few times. Its antigen is still unknown. V shed 3 bases and J shed 10 bases, with 12 bases lying between them. Looked up from germline, CDR1 is MGHRA and CDR2 is YSYEKL. The CDR3 extends over 12 amino acids. The time point is: week 3, after first cycle of checkpoint inhibitor. Blood was drawn before treatment and at week 3 after checkpoint blockade.

Sequencing used blood, obtained from a patient treated with checkpoint blockade. This chain uses TRBV4-1 with TRBJ1-2; D remains ambiguous. This receptor was obtained from a human donor with melanoma. CDR3 bases: TGCGCCAGCAGCCATCCTGGGGATTTCTACACCTTC. Translating gives CASSHPGDFYTF.